One T cell receptor (beta chain) is described in this entry. The method was immunoSEQ multiplex PCR; TCRdb's version includes in-frame clones alone and lacks a portion of them. The sample holds around 68,000 clones, around 87% seen once. This entry belongs to a study of OX40 agonist ivuxolimab in advanced cancers. After removal of 6 bases from V and 4 bases from J, the junction contained 8 bases not matched to a gene. This CDR3 has 15 amino acids. Germline values: CDR1 LNHDA, CDR2 SQIVND (reference sequence). The origin of this receptor is an adult with an advanced solid tumor such as melanoma, head and neck, liver or kidney cancer. V and J are TRBV19 and TRBJ2-2, with 7 bases matching TRBD1. Sequenced here: CD4+ or CD8+ T cells sorted from blood, sampled in a trial of the OX40 agonist ivuxolimab. This CDR3 is CASRPGTDPTGELFF. In DNA form, the CDR3 reads TGTGCCAGTAGACCCGGGACAGATCCCACCGGGGAGCTGTTTTTT.